These 5 T cell receptor beta chains share one sample of origin, sequenced in a study of T-cell reconstitution after alpha-beta-depleted transplantation in children. Preparing the TCRbeta library involved the use of unique molecular identifiers. TCRdb re-called the PCR reads with MiXCR, one entry per CDR3 protein. The sample consists of about 440,000 distinct CDR3 sequences, 43% of them appearing once. This specimen consisted of PBMCs, obtained before TCRalphabeta/CD19-depleted stem cell transplant. Receptors originate from a girl aged 2 to 9 with aplastic anemia, due to receive a stem cell transplant.

This chain joins TRBV6-4 and TRBJ2-3; 9 nucleotides align to TRBD2. The CDR3 contains 15 residues. In germline, CDR1 is MRHNA, CDR2 SNTAGT. The V and J ends lost 6 bases and 1 base, in that order; junction bases with no gene match: 5. Written as DNA, the CDR3 is TGTGCCAGCAGCACGTCTAGCGGGGGCACAGATACGCAGTATTTT. Its translation is CASSTSSGGTDTQYF.

This chain connects TRBV2 to TRBJ2-2, with TRBD2 identical over 11 bases. Germline values: CDR1 SNHLY, CDR2 FYNNEI. The CDR3 sequence is 17 residues long. The ends lost 6 bases at V and 4 bases at J; junction bases unmatched: 10. In DNA, the CDR3 is TGTGCCAGCAGGCCCCTCACTAGCGGGGGAGCCACCGGGGAGCTGTTTTTT. Translated: CASRPLTSGGATGELFF.

This chain uses TRBV20-1 with TRBJ2-1; D ambiguous. V lost 7 bases to trimming and J lost 0 bases, with 7 bases between them. The germline V gene encodes CDR1 DFQATT and CDR2 SNEGSKA (reference sequence). The CDR3 runs to 12 residues. The CDR3 region is CSGASSYNEQFF. As DNA, the CDR3 is TGCAGTGGAGCTAGCTCCTACAATGAGCAGTTCTTC.

This clonotype showed up just a few times. J is TRBJ1-1 and V is TRBV5-1; D is possibly TRBD1 (5 bases). V was trimmed by 5 bases and J by 5 bases, leaving 13 bases between them. Germline V gene sequence: CDR1 SGHRS, CDR2 YFSETQ. This CDR3 contains 13 residues. The CDR3 loop reads CASRPPRATEAFF. Written as DNA, the CDR3 is TGCGCCAGCAGGCCCCCCAGGGCGACTGAAGCTTTCTTT.

This clonotype has ten or more counts. The chain carries TRBV7-2 and TRBJ1-6; D not resolved. Germline loops: CDR1 SGHTA, CDR2 FQGNSA. This CDR3 spans 16 amino acids. V gave up 1 base and J gave up 3 bases, with 10 bases separating them. The CDR3 coding sequence is TGTGCCAGCAGCTTAGGAGCCACCGACTATAATTCACCCCTCCACTTT. Protein product: CASSLGATDYNSPLHF.